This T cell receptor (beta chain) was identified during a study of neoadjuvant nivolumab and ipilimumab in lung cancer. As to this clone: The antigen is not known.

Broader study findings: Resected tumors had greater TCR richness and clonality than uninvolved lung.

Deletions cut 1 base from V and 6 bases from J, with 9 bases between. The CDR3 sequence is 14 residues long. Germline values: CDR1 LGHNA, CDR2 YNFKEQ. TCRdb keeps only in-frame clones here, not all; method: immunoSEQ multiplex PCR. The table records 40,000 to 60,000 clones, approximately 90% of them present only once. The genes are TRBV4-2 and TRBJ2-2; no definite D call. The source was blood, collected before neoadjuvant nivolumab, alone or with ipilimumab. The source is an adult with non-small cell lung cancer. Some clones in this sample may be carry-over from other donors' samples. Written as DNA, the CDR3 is TGTGCCAGCAGCCAAGGTGGGGAAGCCGGGGAGCTGTTTTTT. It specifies CASSQGGEAGELFF.